This T cell receptor beta chain was sequenced in a study of blood T cell repertoires in COVID-19 (dated by TCRdb to about 2020). A note on the overall study: The collaborator samples originated in the United States, Italy and Spain and spanned the acute and convalescent phases of COVID-19. Samples were obtained from the ongoing ImmuneRACE study (first 160 participants) and from over a thousand subjects provided by 6 global collaborators. The sample metadata nearly always contained a de-identified subject ID, COVID-19 status, age in years and sex. A freely available public database, intended as a resource for researchers studying the immune response to SARS-CoV-2, is where the repertoires were released. The material from the prospective study consisted of cDNA or gDNA derived from T cells, B-cell-depleted T cells, or PBMCs. The dataset comprised deeply sampled blood TCRbeta repertoires from subjects exposed to, actively infected with, or recovered from COVID-19. Where HLA class I and class II types were available, the types were taken from metadata supplied by the sample provider, not from assay-based typing.

From the cysteine through the phenylalanine, the CDR3 covers 15 amino acids. Only the CDR3 portion is preserved as DNA: 45 bases, with reading frame beginning at the first base. Trimming costs V 2 bases and J 3 bases, and their ends lie 12 bases apart. As encoded in the germline V gene, CDR1 is KGHSH while CDR2 is LQKENI. The study at large found these results: The amount of clinical and demographic metadata varied by source and participant and was provided uncurated.

As to this clone: Its antigen has not been determined. No base quality information exists; no much larger clone differs at one position.

Each collaborating institution followed its own protocols to collect whole blood in K2EDTA tubes. For TCRbeta analysis, collaborators shipped samples as frozen whole blood, isolated PBMCs, or DNA extracted from either of those sample types. TCRbeta CDR3 regions were amplified from genomic DNA using the immunoSEQ Assay, a bias-controlled multiplex PCR. Processing in the source paper ran as follows. Nucleated cell counts per sample were estimated from amplification of reference gene primers within the assay. To quantify the absolute abundance of each unique TCRbeta CDR3 rearrangement, sequence reads were collapsed and filtered. For each sample, productive Simpson clonality was calculated as the square root of Simpson's diversity index across productive rearrangements. Here the immuneACCESS table is served through TCRdb, limited to in-frame sequences with V and J called. Missing clones are a known gap in these copies; in checked studies unresolved V genes cover under half, and the rest lacks a known reason. V and J calls and clone size follow that table, whereas D and trimming were derived from the DNA. In all, the sample holds around 350,000 clones, and around nine tenths of those were seen once. The ten most abundant clones make up 2.5% to 3.5% of the sample.

The source of this sequence is a human donor in a cohort sampled during active COVID-19. The specimen was peripheral blood. The chain uses TRBV18 and TRBJ2-3; confidence is insufficient to name the D gene. In nucleotide form, the sequence is TGTGCCAGCTCACCAGGTCCCGACTTAACAGATACGCAGTATTTT. Translated, this gives CASSPGPDLTDTQYF.